These 10 T cell receptor beta chains came from one sample sequenced in a study of T cell responses to AZD1222 COVID-19 vaccine. Clones were sequenced by immunoSEQ multiplex PCR, and TCRdb holds only the in-frame ones, with some missing. The table has approximately 120,000 clones, roughly 90% seen once. The sample in question was peripheral blood, obtained on day 0 of AZD1222 vaccination. These receptors were taken from an adult in good health.

In its sample, this clone was seen a few times. The chain employs TRBV12-3 or TRBV12-4 and TRBJ1-2, with 7 nucleotides matching TRBD1. The ends lost 6 bases at V and 8 bases at J; junction bases unmatched: 9. The CDR3 has 13 residues. CDR3 sequence reads: CASSRQGDGGYTF. CDR3 coding DNA: TGTGCCAGCAGCCGACAGGGCGACGGGGGCTACACCTTC.

The chain combines TRBV30 with TRBJ1-5; 7 nucleotides align to TRBD1. The V gene's germline CDR1 is GTSNPN and CDR2 SVGIG (reference sequence). The CDR3 covers 15 residues. Losses at the gene ends were 2 bases for V and 1 base for J; bases not matched to a gene: 5. CDR3 nucleotide sequence: TGTGCCTGGAGTCGGAGGGGGCAAAGCAATCAGCCCCAGCATTTT. Its protein product is CAWSRRGQSNQPQHF.

Notes on this clone: Other DNA variants within this sample encode the same CDR3. The rearrangement links TRBV5-1 to TRBJ2-7; perhaps TRBD1 as D (6 bases). V lost 1 base and J 0 bases, leaving 8 bases between the germline ends. Germline values: CDR1 SGHRS, CDR2 YFSETQ. The CDR3 extends over 14 amino acids. CDR3 nucleotide sequence: TGCGCCAGCAGCTTGACAGGGAGCTCCTACGAGCAGTACTTC. It codes for CASSLTGSSYEQYF.

The chain recombines TRBV29-1 with TRBJ1-1; D is uncertain. V lost 7 bases to trimming and J lost 5 bases, with 20 bases between them. CDR3 length: 14 residues. CDR1 is SQVTM and CDR2 is ANQGSEA in the germline V gene. DNA of the CDR3: TGCAGCGCACTTCGGGGAACCCTCGGGACTGAAGCTTTCTTT. Translated, it gives CSALRGTLGTEAFF.

The chain is built from TRBV7-9 and TRBJ2-5; perhaps TRBD2 as D (6 bases). In germline, CDR1 is SEHNR, CDR2 FQNEAQ (reference sequence). This CDR3 contains 13 residues. V dropped 4 bases and J dropped 5 bases, with 11 bases sitting between them. Here the CDR3 DNA reads TGTGCCAGCAGCTCCTACCGGGGGGAGACCCAGTACTTC. Its translation: CASSSYRGETQYF.

This clone occurred once. The chain is built from TRBV5-1 and TRBJ2-3, with D perhaps TRBD1 (6 bases). Germline loops: CDR1 SGHRS, CDR2 YFSETQ. This CDR3 region has 15 residues. Trimming stripped 4 bases from V and 1 base from J, with 13 bases between. CDR3 loop: CASSLQQGGTDTQYF. The CDR3, as DNA: TGCGCCAGCAGCCTTCAACAGGGAGGCACAGATACGCAGTATTTT.

This clone has ten or more counts. The rearrangement uses TRBV7-8 and TRBJ2-2; D is ambiguous. The CDR3 is made up of 16 amino acids. Germline assignment: CDR1 SGHVS and CDR2 FQNEAQ. Trimming took 0 bases from V and 4 from J, leaving 12 bases between them. CDR3 bases: TGTGCCAGCAGCTTAGCCGTGACGGTACTCACCGGGGAGCTGTTTTTT. Encoded protein: CASSLAVTVLTGELFF. The entire variable domain, with the rest obtained from reference TRBV7-8 and TRBJ2-2, is as follows: GAGVSQSPRYKVAKRGQDVALRCDPISGHVSLFWYQQALGQGPEFLTYFQNEAQLDKSGLPSDRFFAERPEGSVSTLKIQRTQQEDSAVYLCASSLAVTVLTGELFFGEGSRLTVL.

This chain joins TRBV6-5 and TRBJ2-1; 7 bases fit TRBD2. J lost 8 bases, V lost 2 bases, and 6 bases had no gene match. The CDR3 consists of 14 residues. Per germline, CDR1 MNHEY and CDR2 SVGAGI. CDR3 nucleotides: TGTGCCAGCAGTTACGGCGGGGGAGTCGATGAGCAGTTCTTC. It codes for CASSYGGGVDEQFF.

This clone was detected only once. This chain uses TRBV15 with TRBJ1-1; D possibly corresponds to TRBD1 (6 bases). The germline V and J ends were trimmed by 1 base and 5 bases, with 8 bases remaining between them. Germline CDR1 LNHNV, CDR2 YYDKDF (reference sequence). The CDR3 consists of 13 residues. CDR3 bases: TGTGCCACCAGCAGAGTACAGGGAACTGAAGCTTTCTTT. Its translation: CATSRVQGTEAFF.

This clone was seen once. The chain recombines TRBV2 with TRBJ1-2; the D is unclear. This CDR3 region has 15 residues. The germline V gene encodes CDR1 SNHLY and CDR2 FYNNEI. V shed 1 base and J shed 2 bases, with 11 bases lying between them. The DNA of the CDR3 is TGTGCCAGCAGTGAAGTCCGGGCCCCAAACTATGGCTACACCTTC. This sequence encodes CASSEVRAPNYGYTF.